Listed here are 5 T cell receptor beta chains from one sample, sequenced in a study of metastatic and nonmetastatic thyroid tumors. TCRdb reassembled clones from the PCR reads with MiXCR. There are about 18,000 clones in the sample; 34% occur only once, and 9% to 10% lies in the top ten. Patients underwent thyroid surgery, and none had received any treatment before it. Material for sequencing was tumor tissue. These TCRs come from a male donor with papillary thyroid cancer or a benign thyroid nodule (not recorded which). Some clones in this sample may be carry-over from other donors' samples.

To note about this clone: A much larger clone lies a single base off, so this may be a read error. CDR3 DNA sequence: TGTGCCAGCAGCCGAACAGTTCGGGGGTCACCCCTCCACTTT. The encoded protein is CASSRTVRGSPLHF. The chain joins TRBV7-3 to TRBJ1-6; tentatively, D is TRBD1 (5 bases). Germline V lookup: CDR1 SGHTA, CDR2 FQGTGA. The CDR3 is 14 residues long. The V gene lost 5 bases and the J gene lost 10 bases, with 15 bases spanning the gap.

At least ten counts were recorded for this clone. The chain combines TRBV3-1 with TRBJ2-1; 10 nucleotides line up with TRBD2. This CDR3 comprises 16 residues. CDR1 is LGHDT and CDR2 is YNNKEL in the germline V gene (reference sequence). The trim removed 1 base at V and 2 bases at J, leaving 2 bases unmatched. The CDR3 nucleotides read TGTGCCAGCAGCCAAGGCCTAGCGGGAGCCTACAATGAGCAGTTCTTC. Its translation: CASSQGLAGAYNEQFF.

This chain uses TRBV6-1 with TRBJ2-2; no clear D gene. This CDR3 is built from 13 residues. Trimming removed 10 bases at V and 4 bases at J, with 13 bases between. CDR1 is MNHNS and CDR2 is SASEGT in the germline V gene. This chain's CDR3 is CATRTDSTGELFF. The CDR3, as DNA: TGTGCCACACGGACGGATAGCACCGGGGAGCTGTTTTTT.

This clone was found a few times. The chain couples TRBV10-2 to TRBJ2-7; D possibly corresponds to TRBD1 (5 bases). This CDR3 has 15 amino acids. The V and J ends lost 4 bases and 1 base respectively, with 14 bases between them. Germline V gene lookup returns CDR1 WSHSY and CDR2 SAAADI. Written as DNA, the CDR3 is TGCGCCAGCAGTGTTGCAGGGTGGCGTTCCTACGAGCAGTACTTC. It translates to CASSVAGWRSYEQYF.

The V gene is TRBV20-1, the J gene TRBJ1-1, with D perhaps TRBD1 (5 bases). V was pared by 6 bases and J by 3 bases, with 14 bases between. The CDR3 consists of 13 residues. CDR1 and CDR2 from the germline V gene are DFQATT and SNEGSKA (reference sequence). CDR3 DNA sequence: TGCAGTGCCAGGGACCTAACGGACACTGAAGCTTTCTTT. The encoded protein is CSARDLTDTEAFF.